What follows describes a single T cell receptor beta chain. Antigen: not known. Naive CD8 cells were CD45RO-negative, positively selected for CCR7, excluding terminally differentiated effector memory CD45RA+ cells. Each donor was a Caucasian adult residing in Nashville, Tennessee. The assay was carried out at the deep level. The table came from immunoSEQ multiplex PCR; TCRdb's copy has only in-frame clones and leaves some out. This table has fewer than 800,000 clones, approximately 90% appearing once. This sample was taken from a study of shared clonotypes between healthy human individuals. Study at large: Each donor's CD8 memory used one plate, CD8 naive two, each CD4 subset three.

Study results and limitations: Naive CD4 clonotypes were shared across a handful of donors at around 5%.

The TCR sequence derives from a man between 25 and 39 years old in good health. The source material was naive CD8+ T cells sorted from blood.

CDR3 region: CASSLSLGSKPQHF. CDR3 DNA sequence: TGTGCCAGCAGTTTATCGTTGGGAAGTAAGCCCCAGCATTTT. This rearrangement joins TRBV27 to TRBJ1-5; D remains ambiguous. The germline V and J ends were trimmed by 0 bases and 8 bases, with 11 bases remaining between them. Looked up from germline, CDR1 is MNHEY and CDR2 is SMNVEV (reference sequence). The CDR3 has 14 residues.